Below are 20 T cell receptor beta chains sequenced from a single sample in a study of T cells in Graves' hyperthyroidism and ophthalmopathy. Amplified regions were TCR beta CDR3 sequences from RNA transcripts. The primer set for the first-round RT-PCR of the TCR CDR3 was HTBI. TCRdb called the multiplex PCR reads again in MiXCR, with one record for every CDR3 protein. The sample lists fewer than 400,000 distinct CDR3 sequences; approximately 16% were seen once. Material for sequencing was blood. These receptors originate from a man in his thirties or forties with Graves' hyperthyroidism.

The chain's CDR3 is CASSLGAGALVQETQYF. DNA for the CDR3: TGTGCCAGCAGTTTGGGAGCGGGGGCCCTGGTACAAGAGACCCAGTACTTC. The genes are TRBV12-3 or TRBV12-4 and TRBJ2-5; the match to TRBD2 covers 8 bases. V was pared by 3 bases and J by 2 bases, with 11 bases of the junction left unmatched. The CDR3 length is 17 residues.

The chain combines TRBV4-3 with TRBJ2-7; 9 positions agree with TRBD1. Unmatched junction bases numbered 5, after V lost 3 bases and J lost 5 bases. The CDR3 loop spans 14 amino acids. Germline lookup yields CDR1 LGHNA and CDR2 YSLEER. The CDR3 sequence is CASSQDRGQNEQYF. The CDR3 coding sequence is TGCGCCAGCAGCCAGGACAGGGGACAGAACGAGCAGTACTTC.

In nucleotides, the CDR3 is TGCGCCAGCAGCTTGCGGACAGGGGAGGGGTATGGCTACACCTTC. Protein: CASSLRTGEGYGYTF. This chain joins TRBV5-1 and TRBJ1-2; 9 positions match TRBD1. Germline V gene lookup returns CDR1 SGHRS and CDR2 YFSETQ. The CDR3 consists of 15 residues. J lost 5 bases, V lost 1 base, and 6 bases had no gene match.

This clonotype was seen a few times. The gene calls are TRBV6-5 and TRBJ2-5, with D possibly TRBD2 on 6 matching bases. Germline values: CDR1 MNHEY, CDR2 SVGAGI. V gave up 0 bases and J gave up 13 bases, with 15 bases separating them. The CDR3 length is 13 residues. The chain's CDR3 is CASSYSVGSGWYF. In nucleotides, the CDR3 is TGTGCCAGCAGTTACTCGGTGGGAAGCGGGTGGTACTTC.

This rearrangement joins TRBV5-1 to TRBJ2-2; unclear D gene. Between the trimmed V and J ends, which lost 0 bases and 5 bases, there was a span of 5 bases. Per germline, CDR1 SGHRS and CDR2 YFSETQ. The CDR3 covers 13 residues. CDR3 in DNA: TGCGCCAGCAGCTTGGAGAGTACCGGGGAGCTGTTTTTT. Translation: CASSLESTGELFF. Variable domain in full (rest from reference TRBV5-1 and TRBJ2-2): KAGVTQTPRYLIKTRGQQVTLSCSPISGHRSVSWYQQTPGQGLQFLFEYFSETQRNKGNFPGRFSGRQFSNSRSEMNVSTLELGDSALYLCASSLESTGELFFGEGSRLTVL.

This clonotype was seen more than once but under ten times. The chain couples TRBV12-3 or TRBV12-4 to TRBJ2-6; no clear D. Trimming stripped 8 bases from V and 0 bases from J, with 8 bases between. The CDR3 covers 14 residues. CDR3 region: CASGHVSGANVLTF. CDR3 sequence (DNA): TGTGCCAGCGGCCACGTCTCTGGGGCCAACGTCCTGACTTTC.

This clonotype appeared many times. CDR3 region: CATSRDRPLAGASEELFF. CDR3 bases: TGTGCCACCAGCAGAGATCGCCCACTAGCGGGAGCGTCTGAGGAGCTGTTTTTT. V usage is TRBV15 and J usage is TRBJ2-2; 11 bases agree with TRBD2. Germline V gives CDR1 LNHNV, CDR2 YYDKDF (reference sequence). This CDR3 has 18 amino acids. Trimming cost V 0 bases and J 10 bases; bases outside gene matches: 13. The variable domain in full, with the rest retrieved from reference TRBV15 and TRBJ2-2, is DAMVIQNPRYQVTQFGKPVTLSCSQTLNHNVMYWYQQKSSQAPKLLFHYYDKDFNNEADTPDNFQSRRPNTSFCFLDIRSPGLGDTAMYLCATSRDRPLAGASEELFFGEGSRLTVL.

A few counts support this clonotype. V usage is TRBV5-1 and J usage is TRBJ1-6; D unresolved. Trimming pared 2 bases from V and 8 bases from J, leaving 11 bases between. Germline CDR1 and CDR2: SGHRS and YFSETQ. The CDR3 contains 14 residues. The CDR3 loop is CASSFRRRDSPLHF. For the CDR3, the DNA is TGCGCCAGCAGCTTTCGCCGACGGGATTCACCCCTCCACTTT.

CDR3 region: CASSDRGPTTEAFF. CDR3 in DNA: TGCGCCAGCAGCGACCGGGGCCCGACCACTGAAGCTTTCTTT. This chain uses TRBV5-1 with TRBJ1-1; the D gene is possibly TRBD1 (5 bases). Trimming took off 4 bases at V and 4 bases at J, with 14 bases between the two ends. The CDR3 sequence is 14 residues long. CDR1 SGHRS and CDR2 YFSETQ come from the germline V gene.

The rearrangement links TRBV28 to TRBJ2-7; possibly TRBD1 or TRBD2 for D (5 bases each). The V gene lost 7 bases and the J gene lost 2 bases, with 9 bases spanning the gap. CDR1 is MDHEN and CDR2 is SYDVKM in the germline V gene. This CDR3 contains 12 residues. CDR3 nucleotides: TGTGCCAGCACGGGGACCACCTACGAGCAGTACTTC. Translating it yields CASTGTTYEQYF.

This clonotype was observed at least ten times. The rearrangement uses TRBV6-1 and TRBJ1-5; D possibly corresponds to TRBD1 (5 bases). Germline CDR1 reads MNHNS; CDR2 reads SASEGT. The CDR3 has 14 residues. Trimming removed 6 bases from V and 5 bases from J, with 14 bases in between. The CDR3 loop reads CASRRDSIDQPQHF. CDR3 sequence (DNA): TGTGCCAGCAGACGAGACAGTATCGATCAGCCCCAGCATTTT.

The chain couples TRBV9 to TRBJ2-7; D is ambiguous. CDR3 length: 13 residues. The germline V gene encodes CDR1 SGDLS and CDR2 YYNGEE. Trimming stripped 2 bases from V and 3 bases from J, with 9 bases between. The CDR3 protein is CASSVGPVYEQYF. The CDR3 bases are TGTGCCAGCAGCGTCGGGCCGGTCTACGAGCAGTACTTC.

The DNA for the CDR3 is TGTGCCAGCAGCCAAGTTAGCGGGAGGGCCGCCAACGAGCAGTACTTC. Protein sequence: CASSQVSGRAANEQYF. The chain links TRBV4-2 to TRBJ2-7; 11 nucleotides agree with TRBD2. This CDR3 has 16 amino acids. Germline CDR1 and CDR2: LGHNA and YNFKEQ. With V trimmed by 1 base and J by 5 bases, 7 bases remained unmatched.

The rearrangement links TRBV20-1 to TRBJ2-1; 14 bases map to TRBD2. CDR3 length: 17 amino acids. J gave up 8 bases and V 0 bases, and 9 bases lay outside the gene matches. The germline gives CDR1 DFQATT, CDR2 SNEGSKA (reference sequence). CDR3 amino acids: CSARDGLGLAGVYEQFF. In DNA form, the CDR3 reads TGCAGTGCTAGAGATGGTTTGGGACTAGCGGGAGTCTATGAGCAGTTCTTC.

This clonotype was recorded many times. The V call is TRBV6-1, the J call TRBJ2-7; D not resolved. The CDR3 is 11 amino acids. The ends were cut back, 5 bases at V and 7 bases at J, with 9 bases in the middle. Germline CDR1 is MNHNS and CDR2 is SASEGT. CDR3 in amino acids: CASSTPLEQYF. The CDR3 DNA sequence: TGTGCCAGCAGTACACCCCTTGAGCAGTACTTC.

This chain joins TRBV11-1 and TRBJ2-2; no reliable D call. From germline, CDR1 is SGHAT and CDR2 FQDESV (reference sequence). CDR3 length: 15 amino acids. Trimming stripped 6 bases from V and 6 bases from J, with 17 bases between. The CDR3 protein is CASSTVPPEPGELFF. As DNA, the CDR3 is TGTGCCAGCAGTACAGTCCCTCCTGAACCCGGGGAGCTGTTTTTT.

This clonotype was found many times. The V and J genes are TRBV27 and TRBJ2-7; possibly TRBD1 for D (6 bases). Trimming removed 3 bases from V and 6 bases from J, with 9 bases in between. Germline CDR1 reads MNHEY; CDR2 reads SMNVEV (reference sequence). The CDR3 covers 12 residues. The CDR3 region is CASSLTGGEQYF. CDR3 sequence (DNA): TGTGCCAGCAGTTTGACAGGAGGCGAGCAGTACTTC.

Many counts were recorded for this clonotype. The chain employs TRBV6-2 or TRBV6-3 and TRBJ2-7, with D tentatively TRBD2 (6 bases). The CDR3 consists of 12 residues. Germline V gives CDR1 MNHEY, CDR2 SVGEGT. Trimming left V 6 bases short and J 2 bases short, with 8 bases between. The CDR3 loop is CASRAGPYEQYF. Here the CDR3 DNA reads TGTGCCAGCAGGGCGGGACCCTACGAGCAGTACTTC.

This clonotype came up a few times. The chain joins TRBV4-1 to TRBJ2-2; D might be TRBD1 or TRBD2, each matching 5 bases. CDR1 MGHRA and CDR2 YSYEKL come from the germline V gene. Trimming removed 3 bases at V and 3 bases at J, with 20 bases between. The CDR3 sequence is 18 residues long. CDR3 sequence (DNA): TGCGCCAGCAGCCAGCCCCCGGGGCTAGCCTTGCACACCGGGGAGCTGTTTTTT. Translated, it gives CASSQPPGLALHTGELFF.

This chain uses TRBV20-1 with TRBJ2-1; 12 nucleotides align to TRBD2. V was clipped by 6 bases and J by 2 bases; unmatched bases: 5. The germline gives CDR1 DFQATT, CDR2 SNEGSKA (reference sequence). CDR3 length: 15 residues. Written as DNA, the CDR3 is TGCAGTGCACAACTAGCGGGAGGAGCCTACAATGAGCAGTTCTTC. Translation gives CSAQLAGGAYNEQFF.